Listed below are T cell receptor beta chains from one sample, sequenced in a study of monozygotic twins with inflammatory bowel disease. TCRdb reworked the 5' RACE reads into one entry per CDR3 protein, no DNA. This sample's table has about 380,000 distinct CDR3 sequences. Sequenced sample: blood. The receptors stem from a human donor with ulcerative colitis or Crohn's disease, or a healthy co-twin of an affected twin (not recorded which). Both conserved end residues are part of each CDR3. Each record gives: V gene, J gene, CDR3 protein.

TRBV5-1	TRBJ2-7	CASSLDGTGGVTMEDEQYF
TRBV7-3	TRBJ2-2	CTSSLEGGGAAGELFF
TRBV12-3/TRBV12-4	TRBJ1-5	CASSLKEGQPQHF
TRBV4-3	TRBJ2-7	CASSPMTGKGEQYF
TRBV5-4	TRBJ1-2	CASSFGEAYGYTF
TRBV5-1	TRBJ2-7	CASSLEGSEQYF
TRBV20-1	TRBJ2-4	CSARDRRINMQYF
TRBV6-1	TRBJ2-3	CASRLREDGVDTQYF
TRBV5-4	TRBJ1-2	CASSTSGRIDGYTF
TRBV3-1	TRBJ2-1	CASSPWTSGGADNEQFF
TRBV5-1	TRBJ2-3	CASSDYGQGLTDTQYF
TRBV3-1	TRBJ2-1	CASRGNHYYNEQFF
TRBV12-3/TRBV12-4	TRBJ1-3	CASREGQISGNTIYF
TRBV12-3/TRBV12-4	TRBJ2-5	CASRRGGQETQYF
TRBV12-3/TRBV12-4	TRBJ1-1	CASSLAVAGQPPPQTEAFF
TRBV5-1	TRBJ2-5	CASSLRAGFQETQYF
TRBV12-3/TRBV12-4	TRBJ2-6	CASSNSGANVLTF
TRBV4-1	TRBJ2-5	CASSLSGGAKETQYF
TRBV2	TRBJ2-1	CASSVFWTSGGNEQFF
TRBV5-4	TRBJ2-5	CASSFWGRVETQYF
TRBV5-1	TRBJ2-1	CASSLGTASNEQFF
TRBV12-3/TRBV12-4	TRBJ2-6	CASSPNSGANVLTF